This T cell receptor beta chain is drawn from a study of blood T cell repertoires in COVID-19. The overall study: Samples came from the United States, Italy and Spain, spanning acute and convalescent COVID-19. Nucleic acid was either cDNA or gDNA, and it came from T cells, B-cell-depleted T cells, or PBMCs.

Seattle cases were enrolled at active infection and followed longitudinally. The germline V gene encodes CDR1 LNHDA and CDR2 SQIVND (reference sequence). This CDR3 is 15 amino acids long. Trimming removed 5 bases from V and 6 bases from J; junction bases left unmatched: 5. This clone was recorded only once. In the original processing: Amplified reference gene primers provided the basis for estimating nucleated cell counts. The method was immunoSEQ multiplex PCR; TCRdb's version includes in-frame clones alone and lacks a portion of them. V, J and clone size derive from that table, while D and trimming were established from the DNA sequence. The table lists about 320,000 clones, about 87% of them singletons.

J is TRBJ2-1 and V is TRBV19; TRBD2 matches 12 bases. Source material: peripheral blood. The receptor was derived from a woman aged 30 to 39 with COVID-19, enrolled during active disease. Written as DNA, the CDR3 is TGTGCCAGTAGTCCTAGCGGGGGGGCACTCAATGAGCAGTTCTTC. The encoded protein is CASSPSGGALNEQFF.